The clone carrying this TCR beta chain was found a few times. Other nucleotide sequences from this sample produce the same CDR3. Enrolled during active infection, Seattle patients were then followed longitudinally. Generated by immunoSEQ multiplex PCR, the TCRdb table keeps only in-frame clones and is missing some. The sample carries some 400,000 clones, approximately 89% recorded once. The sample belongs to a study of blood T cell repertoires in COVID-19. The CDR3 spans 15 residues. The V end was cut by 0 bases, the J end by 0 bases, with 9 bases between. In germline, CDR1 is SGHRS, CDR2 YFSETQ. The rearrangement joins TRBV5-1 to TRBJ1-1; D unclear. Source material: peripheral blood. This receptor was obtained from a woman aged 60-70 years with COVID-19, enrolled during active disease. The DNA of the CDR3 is TGCGCCAGCAGCTTGGGTTCAGGTATGAACACTGAAGCTTTCTTT. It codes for CASSLGSGMNTEAFF.